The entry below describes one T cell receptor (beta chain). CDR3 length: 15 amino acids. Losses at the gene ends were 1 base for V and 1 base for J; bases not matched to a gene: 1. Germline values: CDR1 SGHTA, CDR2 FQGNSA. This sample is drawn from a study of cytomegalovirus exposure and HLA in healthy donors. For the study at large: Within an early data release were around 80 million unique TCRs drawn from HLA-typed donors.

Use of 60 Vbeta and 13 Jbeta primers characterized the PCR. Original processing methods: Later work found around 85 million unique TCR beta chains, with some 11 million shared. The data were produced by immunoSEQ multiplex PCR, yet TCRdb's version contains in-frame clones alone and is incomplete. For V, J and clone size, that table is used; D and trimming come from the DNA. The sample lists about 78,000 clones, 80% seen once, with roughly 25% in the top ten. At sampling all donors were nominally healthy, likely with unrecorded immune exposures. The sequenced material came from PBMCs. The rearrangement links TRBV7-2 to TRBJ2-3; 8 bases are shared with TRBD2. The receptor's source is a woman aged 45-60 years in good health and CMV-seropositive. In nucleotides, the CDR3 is TGTGCCAGCAGCTTAGTTAGCGGGGGCACAGATACGCAGTATTTT. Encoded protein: CASSLVSGGTDTQYF.